Below, 29 T cell receptor beta chains from the same sample are listed, as sequenced in a study of Ad26.COV2.S vaccination and SARS-CoV-2 variants (dated by TCRdb to the early 2020s). The treatment or condition label corresponds to: about 20 received Ad26.COV2.S at low or high dose, single or two shots; about five received placebo; per-sample allocation not given. Repertoires of vaccine and placebo recipients were sequenced from samples collected on day 63 after the first injection. The library was generated by the immunoSEQ multiplex PCR assay. Drawn from immuneACCESS, this table holds only the in-frame rearrangements with V and J called that TCRdb kept. Clones are partly lost; checked studies trace under half to an unresolved V gene and leave the rest unexplained. This sample has 300,000 to 350,000 clones in its table, and roughly 90% of those were observed once. The top ten constitute 6.4% of the sample.

Source: peripheral blood, taken in a trial of Ad26.COV2.S vaccine versus placebo. The receptors shown here come from a person aged 18-60 years who received the Ad26.COV2.S COVID-19 vaccine or a placebo.

The V and J genes are TRBV9 and TRBJ1-6; 7 bases align to TRBD1. Germline trimming cut 7 bases from V and 5 bases from J; bases unmatched to any gene: 9. Germline V gene lookup returns CDR1 SGDLS and CDR2 YYNGEE. The CDR3 extends over 15 amino acids. The CDR3 DNA sequence: TGTGCCAGCGGAGGCGGGACAGCTAATAATTCACCCCTCCACTTT. Residues: CASGGGTANNSPLHF.

The chain carries TRBV4-1 and TRBJ2-7; the match to TRBD2 covers 10 bases. The CDR3 is 15 residues long. J gave up 3 bases and V 1 base, and 3 bases lay outside the gene matches. CDR1 and CDR2 (germline): MGHRA, YSYEKL. CDR3 sequence: CASSQASGSIYEQYF. DNA of the CDR3: TGCGCCAGCAGCCAAGCTAGCGGGAGCATCTACGAGCAGTACTTC.

The rearrangement joins TRBV15 to TRBJ1-3; D call uncertain. The CDR3 is 12 residues long. Germline CDR1 and CDR2: LNHNV and YYDKDF (reference sequence). Trimming removed 1 base from V and 5 bases from J, with 3 bases in between. CDR3 sequence (DNA): TGTGCCACCAGCAGAGCGAGAAACACCATATATTTT. Its translation: CATSRARNTIYF.

The V gene is TRBV6-5, the J gene TRBJ2-1; possibly TRBD1 or TRBD2 for D (5 bases each). This CDR3 is built from 12 residues. Germline loops: CDR1 MNHEY, CDR2 SVGAGI. CDR3 coding DNA: TGTGCGGCCTCGAGGGCCAGGGAGTCCGAGTTCTTC. As protein: CAASRARESEFF.

The J gene is TRBJ2-1, the V gene TRBV5-1, with TRBD2 matching 12 bases. Germline loops: CDR1 SGHRS, CDR2 YFSETQ. V shed 0 bases and J 7 bases; nucleotides not matched to a gene: 2. The CDR3 length is 15 residues. CDR3 in amino acids: CASSLASGRENEQFF. The CDR3 DNA is TGCGCCAGCAGCTTGGCTAGCGGGAGGGAGAATGAGCAGTTCTTC.

This clone occurred once. V and J are TRBV18 and TRBJ1-5; D unresolved. This CDR3 has 16 residues. The V gene lost 3 bases and the J gene lost 3 bases, with 15 bases spanning the gap. The V gene's germline CDR1 is KGHSH and CDR2 LQKENI. This CDR3 is CASSPYSQANNQPQHF. The CDR3 DNA is TGTGCCAGCTCACCTTACAGCCAGGCCAACAATCAGCCCCAGCATTTT. Full variable domain (remainder filled in from reference TRBV18 and TRBJ1-5): NAGVMQNPRHLVRRRGQEARLRCSPMKGHSHVYWYRQLPEEGLKFMVYLQKENIIDESGMPKERFSAEFPKEGPSILRIQQVVRGDSAAYFCASSPYSQANNQPQHFGDGTRLSIL.

Concerning this clone itself: The sample holds other DNA sequences that translate to the same CDR3. The chain joins TRBV7-9 to TRBJ2-3; D is uncertain. This CDR3 comprises 11 residues. V was cut by 5 bases and J by 5 bases, with 5 bases left in between. Looked up from germline, CDR1 is SEHNR and CDR2 is FQNEAQ (reference sequence). As DNA, the CDR3 is TGTGCCAGCAGCCTGGAAGATACGCAGTATTTT. This encodes CASSLEDTQYF.

The chain uses TRBV7-9 and TRBJ1-1; D uncertain. V was pared by 5 bases and J by 5 bases, with 15 bases between. In germline, CDR1 is SEHNR, CDR2 FQNEAQ (reference sequence). The CDR3 loop spans 14 amino acids. The CDR3: CASSVSYLGTEAFF. The DNA of the CDR3 is TGTGCCAGCAGCGTATCCTACCTCGGGACTGAAGCTTTCTTT. Looking up the rest from reference TRBV7-9 and TRBJ1-1 gives the full variable domain: DTGVSQNPRHKITKRGQNVTFRCDPISEHNRLYWYRQTLGQGPEFLTYFQNEAQLEKSRLLSDRFSAERPKGSFSTLEIQRTEQGDSAMYLCASSVSYLGTEAFFGQGTRLTVV.

This chain joins TRBV18 and TRBJ2-3, with TRBD1 as a possible D gene (6 bases). The germline V gene has CDR1 KGHSH and CDR2 LQKENI. The CDR3 has 13 amino acids. V lost 2 bases and J lost 14, with 17 bases in between. For the CDR3, the DNA is TGTGCCAGCTCACCAAAAAAGGACAGCCTCTGGTATTTT. Protein: CASSPKKDSLWYF.

J is TRBJ1-1 and V is TRBV19; TRBD1 is a possible D gene (6 bases). CDR3 size: 16 residues. Looked up from germline, CDR1 is LNHDA and CDR2 is SQIVND (reference sequence). Trimming took off 7 bases at V and 7 bases at J, with 25 bases between the two ends. For the CDR3, the DNA is TGTGCCAGTAAACCCTATCAGGGGCCCCGAACAAGTGAAGCTTTCTTT. Its protein product is CASKPYQGPRTSEAFF.

The rearrangement links TRBV5-1 to TRBJ1-1; 7 bases fit TRBD1. With 3 bases clipped from V and 2 bases from J, the junction kept 13 bases outside the gene matches. The CDR3 loop spans 17 amino acids. Germline V gene lookup returns CDR1 SGHRS and CDR2 YFSETQ. The DNA of the CDR3 is TGCGCCAGCAGCTCTAGACAGGGTGGGGCAAGAAACACTGAAGCTTTCTTT. Protein sequence: CASSSRQGGARNTEAFF.

The V gene is TRBV14, the J gene TRBJ2-3; tentatively, D is TRBD2 (5 bases). The CDR3 is made up of 17 amino acids. Germline values: CDR1 SGHDN, CDR2 FVKESK. Trimming stripped 3 bases from V and 2 bases from J, with 18 bases between. This chain's CDR3 is CASSHQGSDPLTDTQYF. The CDR3 DNA reads as TGTGCCAGCAGCCATCAAGGGAGCGACCCGCTCACAGATACGCAGTATTTT.

This chain links TRBV29-1 with TRBJ1-1; no clear D. The CDR3 totals 13 residues. Trimming took 5 bases from V and 4 from J, leaving 14 bases between them. The germline V gene encodes CDR1 SQVTM and CDR2 ANQGSEA. Written as DNA, the CDR3 is TGCAGCGTTAAGACGGGCCCGAGCACTGAAGCTTTCTTT. Protein sequence: CSVKTGPSTEAFF.

Note on this clone: A much larger clone differs by one base, so this may be a read error. The sample carries other DNA sequences with the same CDR3. The V call is TRBV12-3 or TRBV12-4, the J call TRBJ2-7; D is uncertain. V lost 4 bases and J 3 bases, leaving 4 bases between the germline ends. The CDR3 is 11 residues long. CDR3 residues: CASSSSYEQYF. CDR3 DNA sequence: TGTGCCAGCAGTTCCAGCTACGAGCAGTACTTC.

The J gene is TRBJ1-2, the V gene TRBV7-8; maybe TRBD1 (5 bases). The V end lost 5 bases, the J end lost 5 bases, and 12 bases lay between the germline ends. Germline V gene sequence: CDR1 SGHVS, CDR2 FQNEAQ. The CDR3 is made up of 13 amino acids. The chain's CDR3 is CASSRDRIYGYTF. DNA of the CDR3: TGTGCCAGCAGCCGAGACAGAATATATGGCTACACCTTC. The full variable domain, with the rest looked up from reference TRBV7-8 and TRBJ1-2, is GAGVSQSPRYKVAKRGQDVALRCDPISGHVSLFWYQQALGQGPEFLTYFQNEAQLDKSGLPSDRFFAERPEGSVSTLKIQRTQQEDSAVYLCASSRDRIYGYTFGSGTRLTVV.

The chain couples TRBV5-1 to TRBJ2-1; TRBD1 agrees at 9 bases. V was clipped by 4 bases and J by 5 bases; unmatched bases: 4. Germline values: CDR1 SGHRS, CDR2 YFSETQ. CDR3 length equals 14 residues. CDR3 nucleotide sequence: TGCGCCAGCAGCCCCGGGACAGGGAACAATGAGCAGTTCTTC. Translation: CASSPGTGNNEQFF.

CDR3 sequence: CAISGGGISKSYEQYF. For the CDR3, the DNA is TGTGCCATCAGTGGTGGGGGCATCTCTAAATCCTACGAGCAGTACTTC. J is TRBJ2-7 and V is TRBV10-3; tentative D call: TRBD1 (6 bases). V dropped 4 bases and J dropped 1 base, with 17 bases sitting between them. Germline V gene sequence: CDR1 ENHRY, CDR2 SYGVKD. This CDR3 contains 16 residues.

This chain joins TRBV7-3 and TRBJ2-1; a possible D gene is TRBD1 (5 bases). From germline, CDR1 is SGHTA and CDR2 FQGTGA. The V gene lost 4 bases and the J gene lost 10 bases, with 8 bases spanning the gap. CDR3 length equals 11 residues. CDR3 bases: TGTGCCAGCAGCTCGCGACAGGAGCAGTTCTTC. Translating it yields CASSSRQEQFF.

The chain couples TRBV28 to TRBJ2-4; D gene unclear. The length of the CDR3 is 13 residues. Germline V gene lookup returns CDR1 MDHEN and CDR2 SYDVKM. Trimming removed 10 bases from V and 0 bases from J, with 10 bases in between. CDR3: CATTIGAKNIQYF. The CDR3 bases are TGTGCCACCACGATAGGAGCCAAAAACATTCAGTACTTC. Complete variable domain (other parts from reference TRBV28 and TRBJ2-4): DVKVTQSSRYLVKRTGEKVFLECVQDMDHENMFWYRQDPGLGLRLIYFSYDVKMKEKGDIPEGYSVSREKKERFSLILESASTNQTSMYLCATTIGAKNIQYFGAGTRLSVL.

Details on this clone: The same CDR3 arises from other DNA sequences in this sample as well. The chain employs TRBV6-5 and TRBJ1-2; D possibly corresponds to TRBD1 (5 bases). Trimming took off 0 bases at V and 2 bases at J, with 7 bases between the two ends. The CDR3 totals 14 residues. The germline V gene encodes CDR1 MNHEY and CDR2 SVGAGI. The CDR3 protein is CASSYSAGNYGYTF. For the CDR3, the DNA is TGTGCCAGCAGTTACTCAGCAGGGAACTATGGCTACACCTTC.

This sequence joins TRBV5-1 and TRBJ2-1, with D unresolved. Trimming pared 4 bases from V and 1 base from J, leaving 12 bases between. Germline V gene lookup returns CDR1 SGHRS and CDR2 YFSETQ. CDR3 length: 15 amino acids. The CDR3 protein is CASSADSSSYNEQFF. In nucleotides, the CDR3 is TGCGCCAGCAGCGCCGACTCCTCATCCTACAATGAGCAGTTCTTC.

To note about this clone: Distinct nucleotide sequences in the sample also encode this CDR3. The chain employs TRBV7-9 and TRBJ1-5; 7 nucleotides match TRBD1. V dropped 5 bases and J dropped 2; count of bases not matched to a gene: 3. Germline values: CDR1 SEHNR, CDR2 FQNEAQ (reference sequence). The CDR3 length is 14 residues. CDR3 amino acids: CASSLGQGNQPQHF. The CDR3 region has the DNA TGTGCCAGCAGCCTAGGACAGGGCAATCAGCCCCAGCATTTT.

The V gene is TRBV19, the J gene TRBJ1-2, with D maybe TRBD1 (6 bases). V was clipped by 5 bases and J by 2 bases, with 15 bases between them. Looked up from germline, CDR1 is LNHDA and CDR2 is SQIVND (reference sequence). The CDR3 contains 15 residues. CDR3 loop: CASSPSGTSNYGYTF. CDR3 nucleotides: TGTGCCAGTAGTCCGTCAGGGACATCAAACTATGGCTACACCTTC. Looking up the rest from reference TRBV19 and TRBJ1-2 gives the full variable domain: DGGITQSPKYLFRKEGQNVTLSCEQNLNHDAMYWYRQDPGQGLRLIYYSQIVNDFQKGDIAEGYSVSREKKESFPLTVTSAQKNPTAFYLCASSPSGTSNYGYTFGSGTRLTVV.

This clone was counted a single time. The CDR3 DNA follows: TGTGCCAGCAGCGCACCCCCGAATGGAGCCAAAAACATTCAGTACTTC. Translated, it gives CASSAPPNGAKNIQYF. The genes are TRBV7-9 and TRBJ2-4, with D hard to call. Germline V CDR1 and CDR2: SEHNR, FQNEAQ (reference sequence). Trimming removed 5 bases at V and 0 bases at J, with 14 bases between. The CDR3 spans 16 residues. The full variable domain, rest sourced from reference TRBV7-9 and TRBJ2-4, is DTGVSQNPRHKITKRGQNVTFRCDPISEHNRLYWYRQTLGQGPEFLTYFQNEAQLEKSRLLSDRFSAERPKGSFSTLEIQRTEQGDSAMYLCASSAPPNGAKNIQYFGAGTRLSVL.

V usage is TRBV6-6 and J usage is TRBJ2-2, with TRBD2 matching over 16 bases. The CDR3 has 17 residues. CDR1 is MNHNY, CDR2 SVGAGI, per germline (reference sequence). Trimming at V came to 5 bases and at J to 5 bases, leaving 5 bases not matched to a gene. This CDR3 is CASSRPGLAGGTGELFF. The CDR3 nucleotides read TGTGCCAGCAGTCGTCCGGGACTAGCGGGAGGGACCGGGGAGCTGTTTTTT.

This rearrangement joins TRBV6-5 to TRBJ1-4; D not certain. V gave up 0 bases and J gave up 5 bases, with 7 bases separating them. CDR1 and CDR2 (germline): MNHEY, SVGAGI. This CDR3 has 14 amino acids. The CDR3 DNA follows: TGTGCCAGCAGTTACTCGGCAGAGAATGAAAAACTGTTTTTT. Its translation is CASSYSAENEKLFF.

This clone has just one count. This rearrangement joins TRBV6-2 or TRBV6-3 to TRBJ2-3, with D hard to call. This CDR3 spans 12 amino acids. Germline V CDR1 and CDR2: MNHEY, SVGEGT. Trimming took off 4 bases at V and 5 bases at J, with 7 bases between the two ends. This CDR3 is CASSFLEDTQYF. In DNA, the CDR3 is TGTGCCAGCAGTTTTCTAGAAGATACGCAGTATTTT.

V gene TRBV29-1 combines with J gene TRBJ2-6; D is uncertain. Trimming cost V 7 bases and J 6 bases, with 10 bases left between them. CDR1 is SQVTM, CDR2 ANQGSEA, per germline. The CDR3 consists of 12 residues. For the CDR3, the DNA is TGCAGCGCGGGTGGATTGGCCAACGTCCTGACTTTC. Its protein product is CSAGGLANVLTF.

This chain joins TRBV28 and TRBJ2-3, with 9 bases that match TRBD2. Germline loops: CDR1 MDHEN, CDR2 SYDVKM. V gave up 7 bases and J gave up 0 bases; unmatched junction bases: 2. The CDR3 covers 14 residues. The CDR3 sequence is CASNSGGSTDTQYF. In DNA form, the CDR3 reads TGTGCCAGCAATAGCGGGGGCAGCACAGATACGCAGTATTTT.